This T cell receptor beta chain is from a study of vaccination and CD4 T cells after COVID-19. Overall study: Stimulation used overlapping spike peptides from SARS-CoV-2, HCoV-NL63, HCoV-OC43 and HCoV-229E. Study findings and constraints: Convalescent patients' median share of reactive clones seen only post-vaccination was 70% to 90%.

Sequencing of the DNA from cultured CD4+ T cells was carried out with the Oncomine TCR Beta short-read assay. Cultured CD4+ T cells were the source of extracted genomic DNA. TCRdb reanalysed the PCR reads using MiXCR and keeps one entry per CDR3 protein. The data contain about 15,000 distinct CDR3 sequences, approximately 71% of them singletons. J gave up 9 bases and V 5 bases, and 1 base lay outside the gene matches. This CDR3 has 12 amino acids. Germline V CDR1 and CDR2: SGHNT, YENEEA. This clonotype is deemed medium-sized. Its target is unknown. Described treatment: approximately nine-day PBMC culture with coronavirus spike peptide pools or control peptides (ViraFEST assay). ViraFEST expanded antigen-specific T cells with peptide pools, then sequenced TCRs.

The TCR was taken from a human donor who had recovered from COVID-19. This chain connects TRBV11-3 to TRBJ2-1; 10 bases align to TRBD2. Sequenced input: CD4+ T cells from blood, cultured in vitro. The CDR3 DNA reads TGTGCCAGCAGCGCTAGCGGGGGTGAGCAGTTCTTC. Translation: CASSASGGEQFF. Full variable domain (missing parts from reference TRBV11-3 and TRBJ2-1): EAGVVQSPRYKIIEKKQPVAFWCNPISGHNTLYWYLQNLGQGPELLIRYENEEAVDDSQLPKDRFSAERLKGVDSTLKIQPAELGDSAVYLCASSASGGEQFFGPGTRLTVL.